This T cell receptor beta chain stems from a study of beta chain features in type 1 diabetes. Study findings and constraints: Patients with Type 1 diabetes showed moderately but significantly shorter TCRB CDR3s in all four CD4+ subsets.

All of the isolated RNA was reverse transcribed, so expressed TCRB transcripts were sequenced. Measured with immunoSEQ multiplex PCR; TCRdb has only the in-frame clones, and not every one. The data contain 600,000 or so clones, over 13% of them singletons. Notes on this clone: The antigen is not known.

The CDR3 runs to 14 residues. V dropped 9 bases and J dropped 4; count of bases not matched to a gene: 8. Germline lookup yields CDR1 SEHNR and CDR2 FQNEAQ (reference sequence). The rearrangement links TRBV7-9 to TRBJ1-2, with 10 bases identical to TRBD1. The sequenced sample consisted of naive CD4+ T cells from blood. This TCR was sampled from a man aged 18 to 35 with type 1 diabetes. The CDR3 nucleotides are TGTGCCAGTGGACAGGGGGGCTCCAGCTATGGCTACACCTTC. Its translation is CASGQGGSSYGYTF.